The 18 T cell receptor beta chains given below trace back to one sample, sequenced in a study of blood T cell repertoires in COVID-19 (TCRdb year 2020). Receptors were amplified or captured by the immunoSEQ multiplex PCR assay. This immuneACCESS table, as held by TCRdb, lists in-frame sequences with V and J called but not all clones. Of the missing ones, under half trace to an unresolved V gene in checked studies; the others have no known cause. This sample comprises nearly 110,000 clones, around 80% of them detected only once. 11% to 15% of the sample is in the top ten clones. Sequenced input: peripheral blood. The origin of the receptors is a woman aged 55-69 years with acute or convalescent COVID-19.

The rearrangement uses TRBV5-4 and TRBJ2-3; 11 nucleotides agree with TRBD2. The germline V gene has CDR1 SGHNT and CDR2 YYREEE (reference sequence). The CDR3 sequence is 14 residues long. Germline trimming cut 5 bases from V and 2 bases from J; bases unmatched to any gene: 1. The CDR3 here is CASRGLADTDTQYF. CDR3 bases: TGTGCCAGCAGGGGACTAGCGGACACAGATACGCAGTATTTT. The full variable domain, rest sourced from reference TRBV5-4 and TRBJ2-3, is ETGVTQSPTHLIKTRGQQVTLRCSSQSGHNTVSWYQQALGQGPQFIFQYYREEENGRGNFPPRFSGLQFPNYSSELNVNALELDDSALYLCASRGLADTDTQYFGPGTRLTVL.

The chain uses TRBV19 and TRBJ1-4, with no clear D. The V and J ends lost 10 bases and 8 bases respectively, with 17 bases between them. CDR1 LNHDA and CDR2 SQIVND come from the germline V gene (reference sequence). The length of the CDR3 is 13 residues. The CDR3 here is CATEGSGREKLFF. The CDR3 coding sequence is TGTGCCACCGAGGGATCGGGTCGGGAAAAACTGTTTTTT.

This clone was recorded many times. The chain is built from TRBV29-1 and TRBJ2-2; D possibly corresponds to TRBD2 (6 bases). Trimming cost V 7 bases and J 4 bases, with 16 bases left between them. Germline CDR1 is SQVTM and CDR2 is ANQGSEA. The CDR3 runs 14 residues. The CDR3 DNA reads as TGCAGCGCCCAAATAGGGACTCCCACCGGGGAGCTGTTTTTT. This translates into CSAQIGTPTGELFF.

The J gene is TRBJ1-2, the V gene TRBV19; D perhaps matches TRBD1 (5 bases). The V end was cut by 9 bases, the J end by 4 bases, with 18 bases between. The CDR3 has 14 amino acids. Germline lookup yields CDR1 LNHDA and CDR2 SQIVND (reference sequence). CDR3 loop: CASADRRGSYGYTF. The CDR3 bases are TGTGCCAGCGCCGATAGACGGGGGAGCTATGGCTACACCTTC.

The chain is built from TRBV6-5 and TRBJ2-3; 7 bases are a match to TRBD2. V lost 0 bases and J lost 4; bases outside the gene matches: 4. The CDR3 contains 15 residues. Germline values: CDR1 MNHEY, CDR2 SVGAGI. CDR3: CASSYSNAGADTQYF. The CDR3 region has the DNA TGTGCCAGCAGTTACTCCAATGCGGGGGCAGATACGCAGTATTTT.

CDR3 sequence: CASSYGTGWRPYEQYF. The CDR3 coding sequence is TGTGCCAGCAGCTACGGGACAGGTTGGAGGCCATACGAGCAGTACTTC. V and J are TRBV5-6 and TRBJ2-7, with TRBD1 matching 8 bases. The CDR3 totals 16 residues. J was trimmed by 4 bases and V by 3 bases; bases with no gene match: 12. Germline loops: CDR1 SGHDT, CDR2 YYEEEE.

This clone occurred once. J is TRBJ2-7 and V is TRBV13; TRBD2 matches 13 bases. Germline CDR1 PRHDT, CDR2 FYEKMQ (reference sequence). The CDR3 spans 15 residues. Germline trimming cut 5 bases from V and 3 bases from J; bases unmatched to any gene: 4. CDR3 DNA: TGTGCCAGCAGCCGGACTAGCGGGGGATTCTACGAGCAGTACTTC. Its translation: CASSRTSGGFYEQYF.

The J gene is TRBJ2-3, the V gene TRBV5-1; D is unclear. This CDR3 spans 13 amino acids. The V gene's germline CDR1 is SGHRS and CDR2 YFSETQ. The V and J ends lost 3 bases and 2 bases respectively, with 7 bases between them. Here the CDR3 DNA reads TGCGCCAGCAGCTCTTACACCACAGATACGCAGTATTTT. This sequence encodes CASSSYTTDTQYF.

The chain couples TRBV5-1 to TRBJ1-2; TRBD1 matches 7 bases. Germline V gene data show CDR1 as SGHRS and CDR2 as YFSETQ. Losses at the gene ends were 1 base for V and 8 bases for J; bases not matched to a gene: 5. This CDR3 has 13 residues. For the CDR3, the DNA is TGCGCCAGCAGCTTGACAGGGGACGGGGGCTACACCTTC. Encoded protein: CASSLTGDGGYTF.

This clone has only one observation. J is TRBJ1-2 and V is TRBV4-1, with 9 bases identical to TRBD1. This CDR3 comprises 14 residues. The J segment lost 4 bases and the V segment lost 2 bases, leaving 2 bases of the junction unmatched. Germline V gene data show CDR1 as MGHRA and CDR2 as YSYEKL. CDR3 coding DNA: TGCGCCAGCAGCCAACCGGGACAGGGCTATGGCTACACCTTC. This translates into CASSQPGQGYGYTF.

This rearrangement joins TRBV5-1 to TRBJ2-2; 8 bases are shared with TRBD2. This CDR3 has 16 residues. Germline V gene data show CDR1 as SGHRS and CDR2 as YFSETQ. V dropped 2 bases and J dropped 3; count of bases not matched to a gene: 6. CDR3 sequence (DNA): TGCGCCAGCAGCTTAGCGGGAGATTTTGACACCGGGGAGCTGTTTTTT. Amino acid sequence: CASSLAGDFDTGELFF.

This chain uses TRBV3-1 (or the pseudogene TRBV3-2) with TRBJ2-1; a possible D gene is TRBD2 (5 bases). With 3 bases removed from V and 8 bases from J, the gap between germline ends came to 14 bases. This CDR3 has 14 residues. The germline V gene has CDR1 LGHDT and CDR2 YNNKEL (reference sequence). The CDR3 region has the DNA TGTGCCAGCAGCCATGCTAGAGGAGGAGATGAGCAGTTCTTC. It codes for CASSHARGGDEQFF.

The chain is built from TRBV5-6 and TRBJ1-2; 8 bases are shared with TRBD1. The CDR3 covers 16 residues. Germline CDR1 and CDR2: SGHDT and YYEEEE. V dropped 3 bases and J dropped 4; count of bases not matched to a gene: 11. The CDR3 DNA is TGTGCCAGCAGCTCCTACCCGGCAGGGGGCATCTATGGCTACACCTTC. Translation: CASSSYPAGGIYGYTF.

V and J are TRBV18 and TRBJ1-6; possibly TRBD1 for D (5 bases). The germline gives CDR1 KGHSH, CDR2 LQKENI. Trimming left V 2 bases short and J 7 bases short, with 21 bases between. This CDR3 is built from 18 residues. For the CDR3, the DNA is TGTGCCAGCTCACCAGTTGGGGCAGCCTCTGGTGTGAATTCACCCCTCCACTTT. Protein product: CASSPVGAASGVNSPLHF.

CDR3: CASGQGQGGSEAFF. CDR3 sequence (DNA): TGTGCTAGTGGTCAAGGACAGGGCGGGTCTGAAGCTTTCTTT. This chain uses TRBV12-5 with TRBJ1-1; 8 bases are a match to TRBD1. Germline lookup yields CDR1 LGHNT and CDR2 FRNRAP. This CDR3 region has 14 residues. The V gene end was trimmed by 5 bases and the J gene end by 6 bases; junction bases not matched to a gene: 8.

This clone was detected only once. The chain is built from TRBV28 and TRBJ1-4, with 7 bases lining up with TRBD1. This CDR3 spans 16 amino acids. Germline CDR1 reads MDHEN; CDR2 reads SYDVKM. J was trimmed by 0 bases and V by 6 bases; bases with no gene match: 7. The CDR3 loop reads CASSITGASTNEKLFF. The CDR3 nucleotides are TGTGCCAGCAGCATCACAGGGGCCTCAACTAATGAAAAACTGTTTTTT.

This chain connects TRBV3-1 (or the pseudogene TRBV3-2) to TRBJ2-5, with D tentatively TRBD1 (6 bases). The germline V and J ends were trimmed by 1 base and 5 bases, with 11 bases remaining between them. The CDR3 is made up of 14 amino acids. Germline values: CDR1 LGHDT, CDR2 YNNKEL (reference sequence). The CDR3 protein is CASSQGGRGETQYF. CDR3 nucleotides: TGTGCCAGCAGCCAAGGGGGGCGCGGGGAGACCCAGTACTTC.

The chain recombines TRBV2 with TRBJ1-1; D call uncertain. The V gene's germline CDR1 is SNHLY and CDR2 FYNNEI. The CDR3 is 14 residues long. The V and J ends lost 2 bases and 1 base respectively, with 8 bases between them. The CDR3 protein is CASSENSWNTEAFF. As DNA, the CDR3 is TGTGCCAGCAGTGAAAACAGCTGGAACACTGAAGCTTTCTTT. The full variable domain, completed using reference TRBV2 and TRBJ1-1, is EPEVTQTPSHQVTQMGQEVILRCVPISNHLYFYWYRQILGQKVEFLVSFYNNEISEKSEIFDDQFSVERPDGSNFTLKIRSTKLEDSAMYFCASSENSWNTEAFFGQGTRLTVV.